This entry describes one T cell receptor (beta chain). This sample is drawn from a study of blood T cell repertoires in COVID-19. Study context: Donors in the United States, Italy and Spain gave samples during acute or convalescent COVID-19.

This CDR3 comprises 15 residues. The germline V and J ends were trimmed by 10 bases and 4 bases, with 22 bases remaining between them. Germline V gene sequence: CDR1 MNHEY, CDR2 SVGAGI. All enrollees were roughly 18 to 90 years old and from about two dozen US areas. Clinical history reported by participants formed the basis on which cohorts were assigned. In the authors' workflow: How many nucleated cells were present was estimated from reference gene primer amplification. Assay used: immunoSEQ multiplex PCR; TCRdb lists only in-frame clones, some missing. The D gene and trimming were derived from the DNA, and the V and J assignments and clone size from that table. The sample has some 300,000 clones; roughly 90% are singletons.

This clonotype originated in a woman aged 45-59 years who had been exposed to COVID-19. The J gene is TRBJ1-2, the V gene TRBV6-5, with D tentatively TRBD1 (5 bases). The sample consisted of PBMCs or T cells enriched from blood (not recorded which). As DNA, the CDR3 is TGTGCCACCTACCTGGGGGGGTGGACTACCTATGGCTACACCTTC. This encodes CATYLGGWTTYGYTF.